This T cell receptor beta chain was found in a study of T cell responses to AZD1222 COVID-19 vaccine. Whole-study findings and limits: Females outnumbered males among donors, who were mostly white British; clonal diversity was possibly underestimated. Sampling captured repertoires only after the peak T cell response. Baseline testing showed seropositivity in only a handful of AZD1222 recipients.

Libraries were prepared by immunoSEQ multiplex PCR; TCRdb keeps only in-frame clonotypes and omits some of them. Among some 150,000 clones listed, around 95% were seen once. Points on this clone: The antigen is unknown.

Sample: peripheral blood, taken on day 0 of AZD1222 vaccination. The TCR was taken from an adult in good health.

The chain's CDR3 is CASSRIENTEAFF. In DNA form, the CDR3 reads TGTGCCAGTAGTAGAATCGAGAACACTGAAGCTTTCTTT. This rearrangement joins TRBV19 to TRBJ1-1, with D unresolved. From germline, CDR1 is LNHDA and CDR2 SQIVND (reference sequence). Trimming removed 4 bases at V and 1 base at J, with 7 bases between. This CDR3 contains 13 residues. Full variable domain (remainder filled in from reference TRBV19 and TRBJ1-1): DGGITQSPKYLFRKEGQNVTLSCEQNLNHDAMYWYRQDPGQGLRLIYYSQIVNDFQKGDIAEGYSVSREKKESFPLTVTSAQKNPTAFYLCASSRIENTEAFFGQGTRLTVV.